This T cell receptor (beta chain) was retrieved from a study of blood T cell repertoires in COVID-19. Background on the study: PBMCs, B-cell-depleted T cells, or T cells provided the cDNA or gDNA that made up the material.

CDR1 and CDR2 from the germline V gene are SGHAT and FQNNGV. The V end lost 2 bases, the J end lost 0 bases, and 8 bases lay between the germline ends. This CDR3 is built from 15 residues. Assay used: immunoSEQ multiplex PCR; TCRdb lists only in-frame clones, some missing. The sample lists some 240,000 clones, roughly four fifths occurring once. The genes are TRBV11-2 and TRBJ1-3; unclear D gene. Sequenced input: peripheral blood. The receptor was derived from a woman between 55 and 75 years old with active or convalescent COVID-19. CDR3 sequence: CASSLWRSSGNTIYF. Written as DNA, the CDR3 is TGTGCCAGCAGCTTATGGCGGAGCTCTGGAAACACCATATATTTT.